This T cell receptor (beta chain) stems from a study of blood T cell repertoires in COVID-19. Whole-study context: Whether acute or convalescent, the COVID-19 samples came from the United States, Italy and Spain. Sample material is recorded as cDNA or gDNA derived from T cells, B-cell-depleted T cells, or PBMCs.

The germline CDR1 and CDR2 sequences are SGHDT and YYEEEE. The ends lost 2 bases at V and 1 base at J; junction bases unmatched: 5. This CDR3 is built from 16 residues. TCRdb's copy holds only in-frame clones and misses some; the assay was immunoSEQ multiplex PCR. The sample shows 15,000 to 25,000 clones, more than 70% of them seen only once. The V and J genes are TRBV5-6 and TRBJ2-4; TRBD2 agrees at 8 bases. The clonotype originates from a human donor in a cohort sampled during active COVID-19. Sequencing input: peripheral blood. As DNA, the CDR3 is TGTGCCAGCAGCTTCCCCGGGGGGGCGGCCAAAAACATTCAGTACTTC. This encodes CASSFPGGAAKNIQYF.